The text below deals with one T cell receptor (beta chain). The method was immunoSEQ multiplex PCR; TCRdb's version includes in-frame clones alone and lacks a portion of them. In the table there are around 1.9 million clones, 85% to 95% of which are singletons. The data are from a study of shared clonotypes between healthy human individuals. Naive-designated CD8 cells lacked CD45RO, were positively enriched for CCR7, and omitted terminally differentiated effector memory CD45RA+ cells. The ends lost 2 bases at V and 1 base at J; junction bases unmatched: 4. In germline, CDR1 is MNHEY, CDR2 SMNVEV (reference sequence). The CDR3 loop spans 15 amino acids.

V gene TRBV27 combines with J gene TRBJ1-2; 7 bases are shared with TRBD1. The specimen was naive CD8+ T cells from PBMCs. This sequence was found in a man younger than 30 in good health. Some clones in this sample may be carry-over from other donors' samples. Here the CDR3 DNA reads TGTGCCAGCAGTTTAGCGGGACAGCTTAACTATGGCTACACCTTC. This codes for CASSLAGQLNYGYTF.